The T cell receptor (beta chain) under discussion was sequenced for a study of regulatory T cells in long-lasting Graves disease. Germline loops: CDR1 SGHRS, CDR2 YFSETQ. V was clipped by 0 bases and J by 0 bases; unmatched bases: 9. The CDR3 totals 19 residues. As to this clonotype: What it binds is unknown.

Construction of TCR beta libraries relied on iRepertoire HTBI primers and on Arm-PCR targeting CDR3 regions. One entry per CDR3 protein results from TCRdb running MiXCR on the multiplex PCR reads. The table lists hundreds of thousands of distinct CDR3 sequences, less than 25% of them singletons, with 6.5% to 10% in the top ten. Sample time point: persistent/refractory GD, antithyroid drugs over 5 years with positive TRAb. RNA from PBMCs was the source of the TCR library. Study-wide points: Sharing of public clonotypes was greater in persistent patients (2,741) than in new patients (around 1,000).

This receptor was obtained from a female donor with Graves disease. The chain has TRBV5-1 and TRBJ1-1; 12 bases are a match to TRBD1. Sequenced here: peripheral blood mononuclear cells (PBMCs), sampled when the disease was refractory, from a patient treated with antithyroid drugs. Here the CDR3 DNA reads TGCGCCAGCAGCTTGGGCCTCCGGGACAGGGGGCTATTGAACACTGAAGCTTTCTTT. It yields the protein CASSLGLRDRGLLNTEAFF.